This T cell receptor beta chain was obtained from a study of T cells after yellow fever vaccination (dated by TCRdb to the late 2010s). About the full investigation: The SMART-Seq v4 Ultra Low Input RNA kit was used to prepare libraries from fractions with low cell numbers. To track T-cell clones before and after primary and booster YFV17D yellow fever vaccination, bulk TCR alpha and beta repertoires were sequenced longitudinally. The cohort comprised two healthy male donors, one aged 18 to 30 and one aged 30 to 39 years. Blood was collected at multiple timepoints before and after primary and secondary immunization, and bulk PBMC replicates and cell subsets were isolated.

The research as a whole found: After the booster, most of the clones that had expanded following primary vaccination were detected again (about 95% of CD4 and roughly nine tenths of CD8), which suggests that memory was broadly maintained. A small fraction of clonotypes appeared in both the CD4 and CD8 compartments, likely as a result of convergent recombination. Only a couple of donors were included in the study, so the extent to which the findings can be generalized is limited. Compared with the primary T-cell response, the secondary T-cell response was weaker but faster, peaking on day 5 rather than day 15. FACS-sorted repertoires could contain abundant contaminating clonotypes from the bulk population, so computational filtering was required.

TCR cDNA was synthesized by 5'RACE template switching, through which a universal primer site and unique molecular identifiers were introduced. Priming for cDNA synthesis came from both the TCR alpha and TCR beta constant segments. Library amplification involved two PCR steps, and the second step added sample barcodes and sequencing adapters. Sequencing of libraries was done on Illumina HiSeq 2500 (2x100 bp) or NovaSeq (2x150 bp). Per the source publication's procedure: MIGEC was used to demultiplex reads and collapse the reads into UMI consensus sequences, and MiXCR was used for V(D)J alignment. Vaccine-responding clonotypes were identified with edgeR using replicate PBMC samples, with FDR below 0.01 and a log2 fold change above 5 up to day 15 being required. Each bulk clonotype was labeled CD4 or CD8 based on which sequenced repertoire, CD4 or CD8, contained the clonotype at higher abundance. The public reads were reanalyzed by TCRdb: fastp trimming at Q25, MiXCR alignment, in-frame beta chains only. Rows with a matching CDR3 protein are joined into one entry that keeps the most common DNA and genes. V and J calls and clone size were set by TCRdb, not the authors. For this sample the table gives almost 600,000 distinct CDR3 sequences, of which less than 15% were detected only once. The ten most abundant clones make up roughly 13% of the sample.

Trimming removed 3 bases from V and 0 bases from J, leaving 26 bases between the germline ends. The CDR3 spans 20 residues, from the cysteine through the phenylalanine. Only the CDR3 region is kept as DNA, spanning 60 bases read in frame from base 1. In the germline V gene, CDR1 corresponds to KGHSH and CDR2 to LQKENI. Regarding this clonotype: Which antigen it targets is not known. No base qualities exist here, and no much larger clone lies one base off it.

Per the publication, the treatment or condition label means: live attenuated yellow fever vaccine strain. At each blood-draw timepoint, two biological replicates of bulk PBMCs were obtained. A standard Ficoll-Paque protocol was used to isolate PBMCs from peripheral blood. TriZol was used to extract RNA from bulk PBMCs, from CD4 and CD8 fractions, and from dextramer-positive and dextramer-negative fractions. The sample was PBMCs, taken on the day of the yellow fever booster vaccination. The chain is encoded by TRBV18 joined to TRBJ1-2; the D gene cannot be resolved reliably. This receptor was obtained from a man aged 25-45 years who received the YFV17D yellow fever vaccine. The DNA is TGTGCCAGCTCACCGAAGACGGATCCCACCCCGGTGGTAGCTAACTATGGCTACACCTTC. This sequence encodes CASSPKTDPTPVVANYGYTF.